The rows below give T cell receptor beta chains drawn from one sample of a study of blood T cell repertoires in COVID-19. Assay: immunoSEQ multiplex PCR; the TCRdb copy retains only in-frame clones and omits some. The data contain roughly 100,000 clones, around nine tenths of them singletons. The material sequenced was peripheral blood. Every receptor here comes from a woman aged 80 or over in a cohort sampled during active COVID-19. Both conserved end residues are part of each CDR3. D genes are given only for firm matches. Clone size is not always given. Where it is, it says once, few, many or a class for expanded clones.

clone_size: NA; cdr3_length: 14; v_call: TRBV28; d_call: TRBD1; j_call: TRBJ1-2; cdr3_aa: CASNPGTANYGYTF; cdr3_nt: TGTGCCAGCAATCCCGGGACAGCGAACTATGGCTACACCTTC
clone_size: few; cdr3_length: 17; v_call: TRBV3-1/TRBV3-2; d_call: NA; j_call: TRBJ1-6; cdr3_aa: CASSQAATRPGESPLHF; cdr3_nt: TGTGCCAGCAGCCAAGCCGCTACCCGCCCAGGGGAATCACCCCTCCACTTT
clone_size: few; cdr3_length: 13; v_call: TRBV18; d_call: NA; j_call: TRBJ2-7; cdr3_aa: CASSPPTRHEQYF; cdr3_nt: TGTGCCAGCTCACCACCGACGAGGCACGAGCAGTACTTC
clone_size: NA; cdr3_length: 15; v_call: TRBV6-5; d_call: TRBD1; j_call: TRBJ1-5; cdr3_aa: CASRDGTGGGQPQHF; cdr3_nt: TGTGCCAGCAGAGACGGGACAGGGGGAGGTCAGCCCCAGCATTTT
clone_size: NA; cdr3_length: 15; v_call: TRBV4-1; d_call: NA; j_call: TRBJ2-1; cdr3_aa: CASRAFPHSYNEQFF; cdr3_nt: TGCGCCAGCAGAGCTTTTCCCCACTCCTACAATGAGCAGTTCTTC
clone_size: NA; cdr3_length: 13; v_call: TRBV7-2; d_call: NA; j_call: TRBJ2-5; cdr3_aa: CASSLRNKETQYF; cdr3_nt: TGTGCCAGCAGCTTGAGGAATAAGGAGACCCAGTACTTC
clone_size: NA; cdr3_length: 14; v_call: TRBV24-1; d_call: TRBD2; j_call: TRBJ2-1; cdr3_aa: CATSDLWTSSEQFF; cdr3_nt: TGTGCCACCAGTGATTTGTGGACTAGCAGTGAGCAGTTCTTC
clone_size: NA; cdr3_length: 16; v_call: TRBV7-6; d_call: TRBD2; j_call: TRBJ2-2; cdr3_aa: CASSLASGRANGELFF; cdr3_nt: TGTGCCAGCAGCTTAGCGAGCGGGAGGGCCAACGGGGAGCTGTTTTTT
clone_size: NA; cdr3_length: 15; v_call: TRBV5-1; d_call: TRBD2; j_call: TRBJ2-3; cdr3_aa: CASSGTSFGADTQYF; cdr3_nt: TGCGCCAGCAGCGGGACTAGTTTCGGCGCAGATACGCAGTATTTT
clone_size: once; cdr3_length: 15; v_call: TRBV7-9; d_call: TRBD1; j_call: TRBJ2-4; cdr3_aa: CASSFPAGGLDIQYF; cdr3_nt: TGTGCCAGCAGCTTTCCAGCAGGGGGATTGGACATTCAGTACTTC
clone_size: NA; cdr3_length: 14; v_call: TRBV10-3; d_call: TRBD1; j_call: TRBJ1-1; cdr3_aa: CAIRGTGKSSEAFF; cdr3_nt: TGTGCCATCAGGGGGACAGGTAAATCCTCTGAAGCTTTCTTT
clone_size: NA; cdr3_length: 18; v_call: TRBV7-2; d_call: TRBD2; j_call: TRBJ2-7; cdr3_aa: CASSPTGTSGFGAYEQYF; cdr3_nt: TGTGCCAGCAGCCCAACCGGGACTAGCGGCTTTGGGGCTTACGAGCAGTACTTC
clone_size: NA; cdr3_length: 14; v_call: TRBV19; d_call: TRBD1; j_call: TRBJ2-3; cdr3_aa: CASSPDRVTDTQYF; cdr3_nt: TGTGCCAGTAGTCCGGACAGGGTCACAGATACGCAGTATTTT
clone_size: NA; cdr3_length: 16; v_call: TRBV14; d_call: TRBD1; j_call: TRBJ1-4; cdr3_aa: CASSTGQGAPNEKLFF; cdr3_nt: TGTGCCAGCAGCACCGGACAGGGGGCGCCTAATGAAAAACTGTTTTTT
clone_size: NA; cdr3_length: 14; v_call: TRBV6-6; d_call: TRBD1; j_call: TRBJ2-7; cdr3_aa: CASSTPGQDNEQYF; cdr3_nt: TGTGCCAGCAGTACACCGGGACAGGATAACGAGCAGTACTTC
clone_size: NA; cdr3_length: 15; v_call: TRBV6-5; d_call: NA; j_call: TRBJ2-3; cdr3_aa: CASSYSGFSTDTQYF; cdr3_nt: TGTGCCAGCAGTTATAGCGGCTTTAGCACAGATACGCAGTATTTT
clone_size: NA; cdr3_length: 16; v_call: TRBV18; d_call: TRBD1; j_call: TRBJ1-1; cdr3_aa: CASSPPSGGRNTEAFF; cdr3_nt: TGTGCCAGCTCACCACCGTCAGGGGGAAGGAACACTGAAGCTTTCTTT
clone_size: NA; cdr3_length: 15; v_call: TRBV5-1; d_call: NA; j_call: TRBJ2-7; cdr3_aa: CASSLGGEPSYEQYF; cdr3_nt: TGCGCCAGCAGCTTAGGCGGAGAACCGTCCTACGAGCAGTACTTC
clone_size: NA; cdr3_length: 13; v_call: TRBV19; d_call: TRBD1; j_call: TRBJ2-7; cdr3_aa: CASSIGQGYEQYF; cdr3_nt: TGTGCCAGTAGTATCGGACAGGGGTACGAGCAGTACTTC
clone_size: NA; cdr3_length: 13; v_call: TRBV24-1; d_call: NA; j_call: TRBJ2-3; cdr3_aa: CATSDWTVLTQYF; cdr3_nt: TGTGCCACCAGTGATTGGACAGTCCTTACGCAGTATTTT
clone_size: NA; cdr3_length: 14; v_call: TRBV5-5; d_call: NA; j_call: TRBJ2-2; cdr3_aa: CASSMTGNTGELFF; cdr3_nt: TGTGCCAGCAGCATGACAGGGAACACCGGGGAGCTGTTTTTT
clone_size: NA; cdr3_length: 13; v_call: TRBV2; d_call: NA; j_call: TRBJ1-2; cdr3_aa: CASRDDSNWGYTF; cdr3_nt: TGTGCCAGCAGAGATGACTCAAATTGGGGCTACACCTTC
clone_size: NA; cdr3_length: 14; v_call: TRBV4-1; d_call: TRBD1; j_call: TRBJ1-4; cdr3_aa: CASSQRQGVEKLFF; cdr3_nt: TGCGCCAGCAGCCAAAGACAGGGGGTTGAAAAACTGTTTTTT
clone_size: NA; cdr3_length: 14; v_call: TRBV5-1; d_call: TRBD1; j_call: TRBJ2-1; cdr3_aa: CASSDPGQENEQFF; cdr3_nt: TGCGCCAGCAGCGATCCGGGACAGGAAAATGAGCAGTTCTTC
clone_size: NA; cdr3_length: 14; v_call: TRBV5-4; d_call: NA; j_call: TRBJ2-5; cdr3_aa: CASSSKGNLETQYF; cdr3_nt: TGTGCCAGCAGCTCCAAGGGGAATTTGGAGACCCAGTACTTC
clone_size: NA; cdr3_length: 14; v_call: TRBV6-5; d_call: NA; j_call: TRBJ1-1; cdr3_aa: CASTNAQGDTEAFF; cdr3_nt: TGTGCCAGCACGAACGCACAGGGTGACACTGAAGCTTTCTTT
clone_size: NA; cdr3_length: 15; v_call: TRBV27; d_call: NA; j_call: TRBJ1-1; cdr3_aa: CASRKGGAPNTEAFF; cdr3_nt: TGTGCCAGCAGGAAGGGAGGAGCCCCGAACACTGAAGCTTTCTTT
clone_size: NA; cdr3_length: 19; v_call: TRBV24-1; d_call: NA; j_call: TRBJ2-3; cdr3_aa: CATSGSQGTAGLRTDTQYF; cdr3_nt: TGTGCCACCAGTGGGTCCCAGGGCACCGCGGGGCTCCGCACAGATACGCAGTATTTT